The present TCR beta chain was sequenced within a study of memory CD4+ T cells and cytomegalovirus serostatus. Overall study results and limits: Of about 150 reported CMV TCRbeta sequences, under 70 were found in memory CD4+ repertoires.

A note on this clone: Its specificity is unknown.

Method: immunoSEQ multiplex PCR; TCRdb's copy keeps in-frame clones and lacks some. The sample lists tens of thousands of clones; 60% to 80% were seen once. The sort gate was single viable CD3+CD4+CD8-CD45RO+ cells for memory CD4+ T cells. Serostatus was set by detecting CMV pp150, pp28, p38, p52 IgG. Total CD4+ T cells were enriched by CD4 positive selection. Germline assignment: CDR1 MNHNS and CDR2 SASEGT. This CDR3 contains 10 residues. V dropped 2 bases and J dropped 7 bases, with 2 bases sitting between them. Source material: memory CD4+ T cells from blood. The chain employs TRBV6-1 and TRBJ1-1; D ambiguous. The source is an adult in good health and CMV-seronegative. This CDR3 is CASSEYEAFF. The CDR3 DNA follows: TGTGCCAGCAGTGAATATGAAGCTTTCTTT.